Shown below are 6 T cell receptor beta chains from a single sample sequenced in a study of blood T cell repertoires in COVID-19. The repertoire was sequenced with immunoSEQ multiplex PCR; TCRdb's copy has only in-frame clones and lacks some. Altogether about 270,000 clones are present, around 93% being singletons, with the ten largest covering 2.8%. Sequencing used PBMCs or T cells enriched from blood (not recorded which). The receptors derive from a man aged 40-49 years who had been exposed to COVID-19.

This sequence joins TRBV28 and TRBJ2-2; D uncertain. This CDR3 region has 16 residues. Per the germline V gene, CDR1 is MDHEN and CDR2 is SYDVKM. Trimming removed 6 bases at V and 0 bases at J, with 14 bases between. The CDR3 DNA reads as TGTGCCAGCAGCCCGAGCGTACCTTCGAACACCGGGGAGCTGTTTTTT. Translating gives CASSPSVPSNTGELFF.

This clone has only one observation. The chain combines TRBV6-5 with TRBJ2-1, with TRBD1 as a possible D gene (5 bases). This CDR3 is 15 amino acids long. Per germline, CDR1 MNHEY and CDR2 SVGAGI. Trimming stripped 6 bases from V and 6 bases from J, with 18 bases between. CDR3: CASRSQGTWANEQFF. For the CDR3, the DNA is TGTGCCAGCAGAAGTCAGGGAACGTGGGCCAATGAGCAGTTCTTC.

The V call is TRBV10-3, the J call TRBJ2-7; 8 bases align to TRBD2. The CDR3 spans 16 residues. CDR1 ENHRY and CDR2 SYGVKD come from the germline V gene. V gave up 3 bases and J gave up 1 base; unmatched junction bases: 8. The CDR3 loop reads CAISESMAGGSYEQYF. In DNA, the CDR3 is TGTGCCATCAGTGAATCGATGGCGGGAGGATCCTACGAGCAGTACTTC.

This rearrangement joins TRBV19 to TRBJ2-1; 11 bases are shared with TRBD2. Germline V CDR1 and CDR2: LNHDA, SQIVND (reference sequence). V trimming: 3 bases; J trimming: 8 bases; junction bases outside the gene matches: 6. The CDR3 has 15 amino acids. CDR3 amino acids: CASSMGTSGSDEQFF. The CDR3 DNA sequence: TGTGCCAGTAGTATGGGCACTAGCGGGAGTGATGAGCAGTTCTTC.

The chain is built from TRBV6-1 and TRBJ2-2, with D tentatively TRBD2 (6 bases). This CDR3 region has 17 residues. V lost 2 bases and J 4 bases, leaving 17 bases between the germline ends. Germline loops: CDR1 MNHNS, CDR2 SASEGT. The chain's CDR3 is CASSEWTGRRGTGELFF. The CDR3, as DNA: TGTGCCAGCAGTGAATGGACCGGGAGACGGGGCACCGGGGAGCTGTTTTTT.

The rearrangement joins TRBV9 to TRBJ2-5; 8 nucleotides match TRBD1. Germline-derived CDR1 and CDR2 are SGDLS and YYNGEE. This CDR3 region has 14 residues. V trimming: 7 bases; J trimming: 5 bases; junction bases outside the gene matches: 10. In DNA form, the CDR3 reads TGTGCCAGCGGAACATCAGGGGGCCTGGAGACCCAGTACTTC. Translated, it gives CASGTSGGLETQYF.